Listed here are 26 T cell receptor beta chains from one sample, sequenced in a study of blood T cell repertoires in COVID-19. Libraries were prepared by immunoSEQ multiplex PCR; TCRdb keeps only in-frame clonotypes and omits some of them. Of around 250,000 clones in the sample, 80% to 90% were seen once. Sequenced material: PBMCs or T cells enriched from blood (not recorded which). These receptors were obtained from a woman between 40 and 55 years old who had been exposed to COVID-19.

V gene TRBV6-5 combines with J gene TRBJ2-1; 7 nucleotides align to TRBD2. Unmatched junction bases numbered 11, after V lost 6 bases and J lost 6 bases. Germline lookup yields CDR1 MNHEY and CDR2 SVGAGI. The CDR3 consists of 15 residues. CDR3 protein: CASRPTGGIGNEQFF. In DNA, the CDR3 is TGTGCCAGCAGACCGACGGGGGGAATCGGCAATGAGCAGTTCTTC.

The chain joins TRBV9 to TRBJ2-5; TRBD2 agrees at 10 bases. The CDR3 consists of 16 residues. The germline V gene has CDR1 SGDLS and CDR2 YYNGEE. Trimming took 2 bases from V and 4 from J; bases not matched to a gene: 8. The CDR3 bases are TGTGCCAGCAGCGTCTTACCTAGCGGGAGAGGAGAGACCCAGTACTTC. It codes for CASSVLPSGRGETQYF.

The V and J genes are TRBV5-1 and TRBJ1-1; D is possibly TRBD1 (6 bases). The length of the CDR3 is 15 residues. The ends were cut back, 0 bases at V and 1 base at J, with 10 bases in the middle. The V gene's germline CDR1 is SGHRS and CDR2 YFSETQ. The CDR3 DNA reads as TGCGCCAGCAGCTTGGGAGGGGGATGGAACACTGAAGCTTTCTTT. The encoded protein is CASSLGGGWNTEAFF.

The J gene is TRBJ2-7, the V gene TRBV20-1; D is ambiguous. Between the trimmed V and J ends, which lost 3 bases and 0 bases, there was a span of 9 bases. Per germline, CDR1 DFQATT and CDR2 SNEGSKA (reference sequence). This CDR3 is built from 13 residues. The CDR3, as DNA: TGCAGTGCTAGTTCACACAGCTCCTACGAGCAGTACTTC. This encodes CSASSHSSYEQYF.

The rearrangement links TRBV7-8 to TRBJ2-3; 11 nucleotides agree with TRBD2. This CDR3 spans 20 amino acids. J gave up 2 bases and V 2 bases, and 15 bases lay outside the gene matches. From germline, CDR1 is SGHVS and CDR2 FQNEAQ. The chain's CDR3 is CASSLSRPGASGRPTDTQYF. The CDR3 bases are TGTGCCAGCAGCTTAAGCCGGCCTGGGGCTAGCGGGAGGCCCACAGATACGCAGTATTTT.

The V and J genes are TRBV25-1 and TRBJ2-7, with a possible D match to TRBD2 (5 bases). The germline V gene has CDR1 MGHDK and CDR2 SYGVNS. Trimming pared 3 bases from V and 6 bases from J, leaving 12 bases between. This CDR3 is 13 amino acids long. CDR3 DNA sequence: TGTGCCAGCAGTGACCAAAATCGGGGCGAGCAGTACTTC. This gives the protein CASSDQNRGEQYF.

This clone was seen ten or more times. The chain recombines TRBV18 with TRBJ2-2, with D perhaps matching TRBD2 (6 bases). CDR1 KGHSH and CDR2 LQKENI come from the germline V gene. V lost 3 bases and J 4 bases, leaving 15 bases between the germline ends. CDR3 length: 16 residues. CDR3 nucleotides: TGTGCCAGCTCACCGAACTCCCCCGGGGGCACCGGGGAGCTGTTTTTT. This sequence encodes CASSPNSPGGTGELFF.

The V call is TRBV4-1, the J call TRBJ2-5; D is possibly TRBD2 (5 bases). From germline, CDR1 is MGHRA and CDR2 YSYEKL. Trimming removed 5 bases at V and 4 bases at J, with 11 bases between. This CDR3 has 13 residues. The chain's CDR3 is CASSTLVTETQYF. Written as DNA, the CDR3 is TGCGCCAGCAGCACACTAGTCACAGAGACCCAGTACTTC.

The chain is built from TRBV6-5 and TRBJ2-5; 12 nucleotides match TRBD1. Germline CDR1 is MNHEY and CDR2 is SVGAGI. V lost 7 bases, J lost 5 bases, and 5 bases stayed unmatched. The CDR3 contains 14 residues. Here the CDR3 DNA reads TGTGCCAGCACCAGGGGACAGGGGGCTGAGACCCAGTACTTC. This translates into CASTRGQGAETQYF.

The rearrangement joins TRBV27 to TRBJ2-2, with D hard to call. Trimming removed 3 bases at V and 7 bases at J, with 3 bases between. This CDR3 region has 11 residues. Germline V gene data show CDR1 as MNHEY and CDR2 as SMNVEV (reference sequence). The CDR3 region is CASSFNGELFF. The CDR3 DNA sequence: TGTGCCAGCAGTTTCAACGGGGAGCTGTTTTTT.

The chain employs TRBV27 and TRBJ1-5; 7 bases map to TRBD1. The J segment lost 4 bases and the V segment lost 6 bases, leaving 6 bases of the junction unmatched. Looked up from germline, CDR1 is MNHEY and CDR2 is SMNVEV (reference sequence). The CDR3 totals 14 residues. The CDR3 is CASSRGQINQPQHF. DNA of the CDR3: TGTGCCAGCAGCCGGGGACAGATTAATCAGCCCCAGCATTTT.

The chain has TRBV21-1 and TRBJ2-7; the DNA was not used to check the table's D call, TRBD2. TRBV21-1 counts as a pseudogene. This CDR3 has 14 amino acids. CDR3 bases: TGTGCCAGCAGCCCCCTAGCGAGTTCCTACGAGCAGTACGTC. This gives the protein CASSPLASSYEQYV.

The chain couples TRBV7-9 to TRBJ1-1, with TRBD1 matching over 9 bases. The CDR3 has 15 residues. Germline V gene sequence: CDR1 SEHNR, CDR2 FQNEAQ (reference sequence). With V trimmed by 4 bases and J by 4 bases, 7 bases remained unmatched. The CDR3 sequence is CASSYTGGEGTEAFF. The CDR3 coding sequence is TGTGCCAGCAGCTATACAGGGGGCGAGGGCACTGAAGCTTTCTTT.

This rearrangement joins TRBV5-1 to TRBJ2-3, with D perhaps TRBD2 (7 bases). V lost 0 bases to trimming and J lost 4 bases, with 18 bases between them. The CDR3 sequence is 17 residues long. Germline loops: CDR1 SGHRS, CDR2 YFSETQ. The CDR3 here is CASSLAPGGGGPDTQYF. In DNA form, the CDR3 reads TGCGCCAGCAGCTTGGCCCCGGGGGGCGGGGGCCCAGATACGCAGTATTTT.

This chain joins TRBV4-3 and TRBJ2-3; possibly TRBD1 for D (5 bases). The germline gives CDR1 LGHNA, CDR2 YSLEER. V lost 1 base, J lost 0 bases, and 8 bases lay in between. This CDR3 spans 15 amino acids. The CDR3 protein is CASSQGGPSTDTQYF. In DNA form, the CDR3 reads TGCGCCAGCAGCCAAGGGGGCCCTAGCACAGATACGCAGTATTTT.

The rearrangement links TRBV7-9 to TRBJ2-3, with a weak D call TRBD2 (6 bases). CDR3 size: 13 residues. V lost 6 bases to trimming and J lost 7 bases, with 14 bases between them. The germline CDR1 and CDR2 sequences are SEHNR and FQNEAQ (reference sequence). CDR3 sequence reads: CASSYGAGNTQYF. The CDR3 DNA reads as TGTGCCAGCAGTTACGGGGCGGGGAATACGCAGTATTTT. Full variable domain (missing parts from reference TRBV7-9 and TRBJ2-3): DTGVSQNPRHKITKRGQNVTFRCDPISEHNRLYWYRQTLGQGPEFLTYFQNEAQLEKSRLLSDRFSAERPKGSFSTLEIQRTEQGDSAMYLCASSYGAGNTQYFGPGTRLTVL.

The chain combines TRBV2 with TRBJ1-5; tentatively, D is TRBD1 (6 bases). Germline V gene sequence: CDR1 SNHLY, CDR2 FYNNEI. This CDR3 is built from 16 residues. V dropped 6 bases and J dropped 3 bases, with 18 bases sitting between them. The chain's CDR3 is CASRDIRAGDNQPQHF. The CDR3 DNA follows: TGTGCCAGCAGGGACATCCGGGCAGGGGACAATCAGCCCCAGCATTTT. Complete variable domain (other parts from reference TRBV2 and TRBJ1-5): EPEVTQTPSHQVTQMGQEVILRCVPISNHLYFYWYRQILGQKVEFLVSFYNNEISEKSEIFDDQFSVERPDGSNFTLKIRSTKLEDSAMYFCASRDIRAGDNQPQHFGDGTRLSIL.

The CDR3 reads CASSPREAGGPGTQYF. In DNA, the CDR3 is TGTGCCAGCAGTCCCAGGGAAGCGGGAGGGCCGGGGACCCAGTACTTC. V usage is TRBV6-2 or TRBV6-3 and J usage is TRBJ2-5, with 10 bases identical to TRBD2. The CDR3 has 16 residues. Trimming removed 5 bases from V and 7 bases from J; junction bases left unmatched: 13. From germline, CDR1 is MNHEY and CDR2 SVGEGT.

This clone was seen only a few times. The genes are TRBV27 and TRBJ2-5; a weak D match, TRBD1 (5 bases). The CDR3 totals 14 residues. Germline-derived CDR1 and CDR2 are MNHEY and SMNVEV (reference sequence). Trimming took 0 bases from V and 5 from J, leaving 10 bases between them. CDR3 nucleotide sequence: TGTGCCAGCAGTTTATCTTTCAGGGTTGAGACCCAGTACTTC. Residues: CASSLSFRVETQYF.

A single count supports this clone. The CDR3, as DNA: TGTGCCAGCGGAACGAGGTTAACTGGAAACACCATATATTTT. Residues: CASGTRLTGNTIYF. The chain employs TRBV9 and TRBJ1-3; D not resolved. CDR3 length: 14 residues. Germline-derived CDR1 and CDR2 are SGDLS and YYNGEE. The V end lost 7 bases, the J end lost 2 bases, and 13 bases lay between the germline ends.

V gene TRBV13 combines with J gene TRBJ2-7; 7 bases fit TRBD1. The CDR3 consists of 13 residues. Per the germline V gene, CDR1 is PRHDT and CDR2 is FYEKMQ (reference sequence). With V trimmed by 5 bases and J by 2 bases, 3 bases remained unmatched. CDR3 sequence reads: CASSRQGPYEQYF. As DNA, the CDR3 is TGTGCCAGCAGCAGACAGGGCCCCTACGAGCAGTACTTC.

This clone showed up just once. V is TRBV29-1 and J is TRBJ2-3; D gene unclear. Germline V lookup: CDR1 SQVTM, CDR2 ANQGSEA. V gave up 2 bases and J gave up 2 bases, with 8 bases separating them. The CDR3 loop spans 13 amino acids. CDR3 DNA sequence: TGCAGCGTTGAAACGGTGCTCACAGATACGCAGTATTTT. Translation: CSVETVLTDTQYF.

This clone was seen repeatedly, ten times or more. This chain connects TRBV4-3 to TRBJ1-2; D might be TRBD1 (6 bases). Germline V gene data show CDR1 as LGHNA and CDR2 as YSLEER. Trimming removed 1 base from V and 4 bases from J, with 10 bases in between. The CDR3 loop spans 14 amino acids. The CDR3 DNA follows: TGCGCCAGCAGCCAAGGAGGACAGACCTATGGCTACACCTTC. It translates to CASSQGGQTYGYTF.

DNA for the CDR3: TGTGCCAGTTCAAACTTAACCTACGAGCAGTACTTC. This translates into CASSNLTYEQYF. J is TRBJ2-7 and V is TRBV27; D is undetermined. This CDR3 spans 12 amino acids. V lost 9 bases to trimming and J lost 2 bases, with 11 bases between them. CDR1 and CDR2 from the germline V gene are MNHEY and SMNVEV (reference sequence).

Written as DNA, the CDR3 is TGTGCCAGCAGCCAAGTGGGGCAGGGGAACTATGGCTACACCTTC. Translating it yields CASSQVGQGNYGYTF. The chain recombines TRBV3-1 (or the pseudogene TRBV3-2) with TRBJ1-2, with D perhaps matching TRBD1 (6 bases). The CDR3 runs 15 residues. Per germline, CDR1 LGHDT and CDR2 YNNKEL (reference sequence). The ends were cut back, 1 base at V and 2 bases at J, with 11 bases in the middle.

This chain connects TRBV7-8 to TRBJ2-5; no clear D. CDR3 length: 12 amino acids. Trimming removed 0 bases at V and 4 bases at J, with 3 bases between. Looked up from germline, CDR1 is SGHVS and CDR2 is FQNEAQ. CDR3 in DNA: TGTGCCAGCAGCTTAGCTAGAGAGACCCAGTACTTC. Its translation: CASSLARETQYF.